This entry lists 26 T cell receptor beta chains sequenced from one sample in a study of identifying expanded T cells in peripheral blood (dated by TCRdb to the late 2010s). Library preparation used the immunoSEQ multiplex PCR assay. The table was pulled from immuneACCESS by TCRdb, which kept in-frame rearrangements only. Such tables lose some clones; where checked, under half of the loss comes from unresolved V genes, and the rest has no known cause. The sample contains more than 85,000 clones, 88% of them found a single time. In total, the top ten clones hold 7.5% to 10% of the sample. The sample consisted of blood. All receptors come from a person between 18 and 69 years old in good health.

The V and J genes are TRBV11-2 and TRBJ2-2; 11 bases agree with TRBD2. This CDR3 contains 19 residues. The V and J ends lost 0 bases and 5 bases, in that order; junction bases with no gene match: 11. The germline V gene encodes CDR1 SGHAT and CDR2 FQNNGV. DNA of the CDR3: TGTGCCAGCAGCTTAGATCGGGGCGACGCTAGCGGGAGGACCGGGGAGCTGTTTTTT. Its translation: CASSLDRGDASGRTGELFF.

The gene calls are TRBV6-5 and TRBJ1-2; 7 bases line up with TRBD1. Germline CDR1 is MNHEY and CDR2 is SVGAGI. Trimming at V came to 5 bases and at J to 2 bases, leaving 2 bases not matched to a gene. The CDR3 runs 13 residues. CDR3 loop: CASSPGGNYGYTF. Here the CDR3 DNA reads TGTGCCAGCAGTCCAGGGGGGAACTATGGCTACACCTTC.

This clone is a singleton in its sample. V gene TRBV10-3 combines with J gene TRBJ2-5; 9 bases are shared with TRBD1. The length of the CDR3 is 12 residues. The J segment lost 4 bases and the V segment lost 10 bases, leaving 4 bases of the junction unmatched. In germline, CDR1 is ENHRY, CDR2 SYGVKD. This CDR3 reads CATGTGPETQYF. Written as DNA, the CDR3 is TGTGCCACAGGGACAGGGCCAGAGACCCAGTACTTC.

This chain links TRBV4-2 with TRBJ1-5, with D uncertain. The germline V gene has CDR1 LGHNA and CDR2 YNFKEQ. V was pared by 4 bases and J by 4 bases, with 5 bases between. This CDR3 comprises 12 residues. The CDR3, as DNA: TGTGCCAGCAGCCCAAAGAATCAGCCCCAGCATTTT. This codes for CASSPKNQPQHF.

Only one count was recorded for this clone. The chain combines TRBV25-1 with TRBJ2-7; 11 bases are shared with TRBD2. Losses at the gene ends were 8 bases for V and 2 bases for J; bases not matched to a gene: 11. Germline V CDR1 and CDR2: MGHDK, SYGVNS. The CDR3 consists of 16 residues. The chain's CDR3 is CASSPAGTSGTYEQYF. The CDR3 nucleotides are TGTGCCAGCTCACCCGCTGGGACTAGCGGTACCTACGAGCAGTACTTC.

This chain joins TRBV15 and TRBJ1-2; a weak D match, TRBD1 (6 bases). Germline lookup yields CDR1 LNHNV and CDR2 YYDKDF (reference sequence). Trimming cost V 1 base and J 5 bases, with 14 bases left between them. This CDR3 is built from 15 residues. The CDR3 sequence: CATSRGLTGSYGYTF. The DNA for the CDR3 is TGTGCCACCAGCAGAGGACTGACAGGATCTTATGGCTACACCTTC.

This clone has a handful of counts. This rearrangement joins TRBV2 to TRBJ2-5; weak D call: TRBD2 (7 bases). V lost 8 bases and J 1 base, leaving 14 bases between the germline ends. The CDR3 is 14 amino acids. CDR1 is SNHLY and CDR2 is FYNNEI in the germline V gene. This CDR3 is CASGGGGGQETQYF. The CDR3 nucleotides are TGTGCCAGCGGGGGAGGGGGTGGCCAAGAGACCCAGTACTTC.

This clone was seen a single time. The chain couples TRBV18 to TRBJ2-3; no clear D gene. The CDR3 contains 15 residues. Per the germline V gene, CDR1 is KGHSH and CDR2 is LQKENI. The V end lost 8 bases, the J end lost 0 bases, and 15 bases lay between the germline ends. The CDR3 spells CASQQLPSSTDTQYF. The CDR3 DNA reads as TGTGCCAGCCAACAGTTGCCGAGTAGCACAGATACGCAGTATTTT.

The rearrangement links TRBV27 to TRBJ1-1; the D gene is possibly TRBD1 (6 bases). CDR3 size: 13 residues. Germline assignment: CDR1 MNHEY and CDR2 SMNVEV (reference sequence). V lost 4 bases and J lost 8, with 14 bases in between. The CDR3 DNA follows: TGTGCCAGCAGTTCGCGAGGGGGGTCAGAAGCTTTCTTT. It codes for CASSSRGGSEAFF.

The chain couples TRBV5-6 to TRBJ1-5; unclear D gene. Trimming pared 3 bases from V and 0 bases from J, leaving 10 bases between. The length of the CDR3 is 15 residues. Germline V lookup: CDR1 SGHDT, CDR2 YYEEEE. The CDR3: CASSWGRNSNQPQHF. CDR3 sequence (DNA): TGTGCCAGCAGCTGGGGTCGAAATAGCAATCAGCCCCAGCATTTT.

The CDR3 here is CSVDRHQETQYF. The CDR3 DNA reads as TGCAGCGTTGACCGGCACCAAGAGACCCAGTACTTC. The rearrangement uses TRBV29-1 and TRBJ2-5, with no clear D. V was clipped by 3 bases and J by 0 bases, with 5 bases between them. This CDR3 comprises 12 residues. Germline assignment: CDR1 SQVTM and CDR2 ANQGSEA.

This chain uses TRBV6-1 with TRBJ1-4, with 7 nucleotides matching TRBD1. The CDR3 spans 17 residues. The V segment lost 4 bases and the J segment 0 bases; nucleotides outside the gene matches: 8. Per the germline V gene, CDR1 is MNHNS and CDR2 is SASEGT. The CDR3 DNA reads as TGTGCCAGCAGTGCACAGGGGACAGTCCCAACTAATGAAAAACTGTTTTTT. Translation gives CASSAQGTVPTNEKLFF.

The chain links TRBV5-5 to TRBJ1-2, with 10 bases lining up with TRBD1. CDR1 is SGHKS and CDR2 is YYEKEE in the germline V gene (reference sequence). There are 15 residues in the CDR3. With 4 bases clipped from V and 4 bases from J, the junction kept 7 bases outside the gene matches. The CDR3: CASSVPGQGTYGYTF. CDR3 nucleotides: TGTGCCAGCAGCGTTCCGGGACAGGGGACCTATGGCTACACCTTC.

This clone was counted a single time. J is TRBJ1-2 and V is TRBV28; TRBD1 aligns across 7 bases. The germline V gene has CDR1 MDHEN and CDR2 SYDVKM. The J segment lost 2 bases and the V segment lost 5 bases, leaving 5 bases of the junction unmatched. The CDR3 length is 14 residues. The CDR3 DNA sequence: TGTGCCAGCAGTCCAGGGGGAGGAAACTATGGCTACACCTTC. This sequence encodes CASSPGGGNYGYTF.

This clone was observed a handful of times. For the CDR3, the DNA is TGTGCCAGCAGCTTAGGGCCGGGGACCTACGAGCAGTACTTC. Residues: CASSLGPGTYEQYF. This chain uses TRBV7-3 with TRBJ2-7; possible D gene TRBD2, 5 bases. The CDR3 contains 14 residues. Trimming removed 2 bases at V and 2 bases at J, with 10 bases between. The germline V gene encodes CDR1 SGHTA and CDR2 FQGTGA.

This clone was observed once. CDR3 in amino acids: CASSSGVAGQPQHF. CDR3 bases: TGTGCCAGCAGCTCAGGGGTAGCAGGTCAGCCCCAGCATTTT. The rearrangement joins TRBV5-5 to TRBJ1-5; a weak D match, TRBD1 (6 bases). Germline V lookup: CDR1 SGHKS, CDR2 YYEKEE (reference sequence). V lost 3 bases to trimming and J lost 6 bases, with 13 bases between them. This CDR3 is 14 amino acids long.

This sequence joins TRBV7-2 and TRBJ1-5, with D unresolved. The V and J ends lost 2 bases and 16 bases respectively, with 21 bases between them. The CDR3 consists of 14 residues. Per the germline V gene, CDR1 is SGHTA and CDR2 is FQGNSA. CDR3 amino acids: CASSLYGQPLDLHF. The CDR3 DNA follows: TGTGCCAGCAGCTTATACGGCCAACCCCTCGACCTACATTTT.

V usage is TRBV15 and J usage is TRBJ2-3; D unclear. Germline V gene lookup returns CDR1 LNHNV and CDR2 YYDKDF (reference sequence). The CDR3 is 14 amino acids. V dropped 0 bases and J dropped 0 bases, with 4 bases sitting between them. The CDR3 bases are TGTGCCACCAGCAGAGAGGGCAGCACAGATACGCAGTATTTT. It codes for CATSREGSTDTQYF.

DNA of the CDR3: TGTGCCAGCAGTCCCGGGACAGGGGTCCACGAGCAGTACTTC. It is translated as CASSPGTGVHEQYF. This chain links TRBV6-5 with TRBJ2-7, with 10 bases matching TRBD1. CDR1 is MNHEY, CDR2 SVGAGI, per germline. V lost 5 bases and J lost 5; bases outside the gene matches: 6. This CDR3 is 14 amino acids long.

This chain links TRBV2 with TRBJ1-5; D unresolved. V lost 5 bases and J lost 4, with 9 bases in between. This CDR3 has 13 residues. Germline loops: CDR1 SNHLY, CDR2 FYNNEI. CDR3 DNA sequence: TGTGCCAGCAGTCAAGAGGGAAATCAGCCCCAGCATTTT. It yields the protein CASSQEGNQPQHF.

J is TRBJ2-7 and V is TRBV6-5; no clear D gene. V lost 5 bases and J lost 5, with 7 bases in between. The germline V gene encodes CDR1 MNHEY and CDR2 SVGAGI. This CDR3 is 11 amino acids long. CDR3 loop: CASSRLDEQYF. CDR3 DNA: TGTGCCAGCAGTCGGTTGGACGAGCAGTACTTC.

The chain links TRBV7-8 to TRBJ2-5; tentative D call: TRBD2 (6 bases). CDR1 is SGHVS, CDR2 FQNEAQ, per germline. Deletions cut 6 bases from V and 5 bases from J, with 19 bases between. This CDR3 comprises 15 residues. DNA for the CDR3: TGTGCCAGCAGTGTATCGGGCGGGGTTCGGGAGACCCAGTACTTC. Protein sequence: CASSVSGGVRETQYF.

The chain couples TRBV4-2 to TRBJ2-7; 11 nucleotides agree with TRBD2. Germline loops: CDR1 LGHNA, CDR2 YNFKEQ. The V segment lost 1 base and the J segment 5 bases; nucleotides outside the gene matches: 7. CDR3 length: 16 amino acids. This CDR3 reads CASSQGVLAGVHEQYF. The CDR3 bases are TGTGCCAGCAGCCAAGGCGTACTAGCGGGGGTTCACGAGCAGTACTTC.

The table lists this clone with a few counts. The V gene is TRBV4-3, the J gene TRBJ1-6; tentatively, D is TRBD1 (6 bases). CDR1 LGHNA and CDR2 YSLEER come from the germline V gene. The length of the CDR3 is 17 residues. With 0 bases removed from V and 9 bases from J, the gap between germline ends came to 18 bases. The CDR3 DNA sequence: TGCGCCAGCAGCCAAGATTTGAGGGGGAAATTGGGTTCACCCCTCCACTTT. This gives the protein CASSQDLRGKLGSPLHF.

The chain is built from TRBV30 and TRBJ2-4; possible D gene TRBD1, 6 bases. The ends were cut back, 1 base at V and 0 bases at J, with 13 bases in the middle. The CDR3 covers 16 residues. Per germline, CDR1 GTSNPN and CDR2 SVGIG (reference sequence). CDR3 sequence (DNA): TGTGCCTGGAGTGGGCTTGGACAGCTAGCCAAAAACATTCAGTACTTC. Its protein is CAWSGLGQLAKNIQYF.

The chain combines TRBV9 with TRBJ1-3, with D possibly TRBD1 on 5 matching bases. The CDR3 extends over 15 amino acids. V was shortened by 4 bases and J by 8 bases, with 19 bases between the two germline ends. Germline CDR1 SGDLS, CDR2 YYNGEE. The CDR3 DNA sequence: TGTGCCAGCAGCCCCGCGACTGGGCGAGGGGACACCATATATTTT. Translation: CASSPATGRGDTIYF.